One and the same sample provided the 18 T cell receptor beta chains below, sequenced in a study of blood T cell repertoires in COVID-19. Sequencing was performed with immunoSEQ multiplex PCR; in TCRdb, only in-frame clones are kept and a portion is missing. Seen here are about 95,000 clones, 75% to 90% observed once, and the top ten hold approximately 3.1%. Sequencing was carried out using peripheral blood. The receptors stem from a woman in her sixties or seventies with acute or convalescent COVID-19.

This clone has a single count. The chain joins TRBV29-1 to TRBJ2-5, with 14 positions matching TRBD2. CDR1 is SQVTM, CDR2 ANQGSEA, per germline. CDR3 length: 16 residues. The junction had 13 bases not matched to a gene; V was cut back by 6 bases and J by 7 bases. This CDR3 reads CSVTGLAGGAVGTQYF. The CDR3 DNA sequence: TGCAGCGTGACCGGACTAGCGGGAGGTGCAGTCGGGACCCAGTACTTC.

The gene calls are TRBV19 and TRBJ2-2; 8 positions agree with TRBD1. With 3 bases clipped from V and 5 bases from J, the junction kept 5 bases outside the gene matches. This CDR3 is 15 amino acids long. The germline V gene has CDR1 LNHDA and CDR2 SQIVND (reference sequence). The CDR3 spells CASSIQGATTGELFF. The CDR3 DNA reads TGTGCCAGTAGTATTCAGGGGGCGACGACCGGGGAGCTGTTTTTT.

This chain uses TRBV28 with TRBJ1-1; 12 bases are a match to TRBD1. The CDR3 length is 17 residues. Germline-derived CDR1 and CDR2 are MDHEN and SYDVKM. With V trimmed by 3 bases and J by 1 base, 6 bases remained unmatched. Written as DNA, the CDR3 is TGTGCCAGCAGTTTCGGGACAGGGGGCGGTAAGAACACTGAAGCTTTCTTT. Protein: CASSFGTGGGKNTEAFF.

The chain carries TRBV10-3 and TRBJ1-1; D is perhaps TRBD1 (5 bases). The germline V and J ends were trimmed by 9 bases and 1 base, with 15 bases remaining between them. The CDR3 is 14 residues long. Per the germline V gene, CDR1 is ENHRY and CDR2 is SYGVKD. CDR3 region: CAMASLDRNTEAFF. For the CDR3, the DNA is TGTGCCATGGCAAGCTTAGACAGGAACACTGAAGCTTTCTTT.

In DNA form, the CDR3 reads TGTGCCAGCTCACCACGAGTTCCCGGGACAGGGACCGGGGAGCTGTTTTTT. Encoded protein: CASSPRVPGTGTGELFF. The gene calls are TRBV18 and TRBJ2-2; TRBD1 agrees at 9 bases. Germline CDR1 and CDR2: KGHSH and LQKENI. This CDR3 has 17 amino acids. After removal of 1 base from V and 5 bases from J, the junction contained 8 bases not matched to a gene.

This clone was recorded once. J is TRBJ1-4 and V is TRBV18, with a possible D match to TRBD1 (5 bases). Trimming removed 2 bases at V and 3 bases at J, with 16 bases between. There are 17 residues in the CDR3. Germline V gene data show CDR1 as KGHSH and CDR2 as LQKENI. In DNA form, the CDR3 reads TGTGCCAGCTCACCATCGGGGGGGTTGCGGCCTAATGAAAAACTGTTTTTT. Translating it yields CASSPSGGLRPNEKLFF.

The chain has TRBV25-1 and TRBJ1-6; TRBD1 agrees at 8 bases. The CDR3 is 14 amino acids. The germline V gene has CDR1 MGHDK and CDR2 SYGVNS. J gave up 7 bases and V 6 bases, and 5 bases lay outside the gene matches. CDR3 in DNA: TGTGCCAGCAGCGGCACAGGGGGGAATTCACCCCTCCACTTT. This codes for CASSGTGGNSPLHF.

The chain uses TRBV7-6 and TRBJ2-5; tentatively, D is TRBD1 (7 bases). V was trimmed by 11 bases and J by 4 bases, leaving 11 bases between them. There are 11 residues in the CDR3. Germline CDR1 reads SGHVS; CDR2 reads FNYEAQ. CDR3 in DNA: TGTGCCGCAGGGGGAGGAGAGACCCAGTACTTC. It codes for CAAGGGETQYF. Together with reference TRBV7-6 and TRBJ2-5, the CDR3 gives the full variable domain: GAGVSQSPRYKVTKRGQDVALRCDPISGHVSLYWYRQALGQGPEFLTYFNYEAQQDKSGLPNDRFSAERPEGSISTLTIQRTEQRDSAMYRCAAGGGETQYFGPGTRLLVL.

The gene calls are TRBV7-8 and TRBJ1-4; D unclear. The length of the CDR3 is 15 residues. Germline V lookup: CDR1 SGHVS, CDR2 FQNEAQ. V lost 1 base and J 10 bases, leaving 16 bases between the germline ends. For the CDR3, the DNA is TGTGCCAGCAGCTTAGGGGGAGTAAATGTTAGAAAACTGTTTTTT. Protein product: CASSLGGVNVRKLFF.

The J gene is TRBJ2-7, the V gene TRBV4-1; no reliable D call. The CDR3 is 15 residues long. V shed 3 bases and J shed 4 bases, with 16 bases lying between them. In germline, CDR1 is MGHRA, CDR2 YSYEKL. CDR3 loop: CASSQVASMAYEQYV. CDR3 DNA: TGCGCCAGCAGCCAGGTCGCTTCAATGGCTTACGAGCAGTACGTC.

This chain uses TRBV18 with TRBJ1-4, with D maybe TRBD1 (5 bases). Germline V gives CDR1 KGHSH, CDR2 LQKENI. The CDR3 sequence is 18 residues long. Between the trimmed V and J ends, which lost 3 bases and 0 bases, there was a span of 17 bases. In DNA, the CDR3 is TGTGCCAGCTCACCGTCCTGGGGGGGATATGCAACTAATGAAAAACTGTTTTTT. Translation gives CASSPSWGGYATNEKLFF.

The V call is TRBV28, the J call TRBJ2-1; TRBD2 agrees at 8 bases. Germline-derived CDR1 and CDR2 are MDHEN and SYDVKM. This CDR3 contains 19 residues. V lost 6 bases and J lost 0; bases outside the gene matches: 16. In DNA, the CDR3 is TGTGCCAGCAGCCCAATCGTGCCTTTGGCGGGGGGCTCCTACAATGAGCAGTTCTTC. It is translated as CASSPIVPLAGGSYNEQFF.

The gene calls are TRBV3-1 (or the pseudogene TRBV3-2) and TRBJ2-7, with TRBD2 matching over 10 bases. Trimming cost V 4 bases and J 3 bases; bases outside gene matches: 9. CDR3 length: 16 residues. The germline CDR1 and CDR2 sequences are LGHDT and YNNKEL (reference sequence). The CDR3 sequence: CASSPYLAGESYEQYF. The CDR3 coding sequence is TGTGCCAGCAGCCCCTATCTAGCGGGAGAAAGCTACGAGCAGTACTTC.

The chain couples TRBV11-2 to TRBJ1-1, with no clear D. The germline V and J ends were trimmed by 5 bases and 4 bases, with 20 bases remaining between them. There are 16 residues in the CDR3. CDR1 SGHAT and CDR2 FQNNGV come from the germline V gene. CDR3 region: CASSARTQASRTEAFF. In DNA, the CDR3 is TGTGCCAGCAGCGCTAGGACTCAAGCGTCACGCACTGAAGCTTTCTTT.

The genes are TRBV18 and TRBJ2-7; possibly TRBD2 for D (6 bases). The V end lost 5 bases, the J end lost 4 bases, and 12 bases lay between the germline ends. Germline V gene sequence: CDR1 KGHSH, CDR2 LQKENI. The CDR3 contains 13 residues. CDR3 sequence reads: CASSIAEGYEQYV. In nucleotides, the CDR3 is TGTGCCAGCTCAATAGCGGAGGGTTACGAGCAGTACGTC.

The V gene is TRBV25-1, the J gene TRBJ1-3, with D possibly TRBD1 on 6 matching bases. V gave up 0 bases and J gave up 5 bases, with 14 bases separating them. CDR3 length: 16 amino acids. From germline, CDR1 is MGHDK and CDR2 SYGVNS. DNA for the CDR3: TGTGCCAGCAGTGAATATAGGACAGCAGAACGAAACACCATATATTTT. The encoded protein is CASSEYRTAERNTIYF.

This clone was seen once. The chain carries TRBV7-2 and TRBJ1-2, with TRBD1 identical over 7 bases. In germline, CDR1 is SGHTA, CDR2 FQGNSA. V was clipped by 0 bases and J by 7 bases; unmatched bases: 11. The CDR3 is 16 amino acids. The CDR3 DNA is TGTGCCAGCAGCTTAGCGCTGTCAGGGGGTAGCGGTGGCTACACCTTC. It encodes CASSLALSGGSGGYTF.

The chain recombines TRBV3-1 (or the pseudogene TRBV3-2) with TRBJ1-3, with TRBD1 identical over 7 bases. Germline V CDR1 and CDR2: LGHDT, YNNKEL (reference sequence). V was pared by 3 bases and J by 0 bases, with 5 bases of the junction left unmatched. This CDR3 is 16 amino acids long. In nucleotides, the CDR3 is TGTGCCAGCAGCCACAGGGGGGCTAGCTCTGGAAACACCATATATTTT. It translates to CASSHRGASSGNTIYF.